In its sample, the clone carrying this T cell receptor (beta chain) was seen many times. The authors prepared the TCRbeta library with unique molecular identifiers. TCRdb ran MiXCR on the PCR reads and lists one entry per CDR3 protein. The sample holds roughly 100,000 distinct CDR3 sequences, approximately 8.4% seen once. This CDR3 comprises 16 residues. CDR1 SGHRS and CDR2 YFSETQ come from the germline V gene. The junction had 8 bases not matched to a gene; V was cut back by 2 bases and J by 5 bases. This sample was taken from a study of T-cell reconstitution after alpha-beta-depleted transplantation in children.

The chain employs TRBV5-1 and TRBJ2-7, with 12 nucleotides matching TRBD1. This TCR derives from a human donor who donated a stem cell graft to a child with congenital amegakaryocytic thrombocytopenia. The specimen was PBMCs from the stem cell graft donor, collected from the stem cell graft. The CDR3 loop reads CASSLTPGTGGHEQYF. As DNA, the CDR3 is TGCGCCAGCAGCTTAACCCCCGGGACAGGGGGCCACGAGCAGTACTTC. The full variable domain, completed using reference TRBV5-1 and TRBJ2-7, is KAGVTQTPRYLIKTRGQQVTLSCSPISGHRSVSWYQQTPGQGLQFLFEYFSETQRNKGNFPGRFSGRQFSNSRSEMNVSTLELGDSALYLCASSLTPGTGGHEQYFGPGTRLTVT.